A selection of T cell receptor beta chains follows, all from one sample in a study of shared clonotypes between healthy human individuals. The assay was immunoSEQ multiplex PCR, and TCRdb's table has in-frame clones only and misses some. The sample lists 2 million to 2.5 million clones, approximately 95% occurring once. Source material: naive CD4+ T cells sorted from blood. These receptor sequences come from a man between 18 and 29 years old in good health. Both conserved end residues are part of each CDR3. Size tells how often a clone was seen (once, few, many) or the class of an expanded clone, and some rows leave it out.

v_call: TRBV5-1; clone_size: .; cdr3_aa: CASSSGLAGGPSYNEQFF
v_call: TRBV10-3; clone_size: .; cdr3_aa: CAISGLAGGYYEQYF
v_call: TRBV7-7; clone_size: .; cdr3_aa: CASSLGGTGEETQYF
v_call: TRBV5-6; clone_size: .; cdr3_aa: CASSSTNTEAFF
v_call: TRBV4-1; clone_size: .; cdr3_aa: CASSQDVGGLETQYF
v_call: TRBV4-1; clone_size: .; cdr3_aa: CASSPWGHPTYEQYF
v_call: TRBV19; clone_size: .; cdr3_aa: CASSRLAGNDYEQYF
v_call: TRBV7-3; clone_size: .; cdr3_aa: CASSESLAGGTDTQYF
v_call: TRBV30; clone_size: .; cdr3_aa: CAWSVPRGPPMRNTIYF
v_call: TRBV5-1; clone_size: .; cdr3_aa: CASSLGSSGSGPYNEQFF
v_call: TRBV28; clone_size: .; cdr3_aa: CASRPGVGYTEAFF
v_call: TRBV30; clone_size: .; cdr3_aa: CAWGPDLAEAFF
v_call: TRBV30; clone_size: .; cdr3_aa: CAWSFGNIQYF
v_call: TRBV5-6; clone_size: .; cdr3_aa: CASSSKGTGVSGANVLTF
v_call: TRBV2; clone_size: .; cdr3_aa: CASSQQGAPGNTIYF
v_call: TRBV7-2; clone_size: few; cdr3_aa: CASSLDYGYTF
v_call: TRBV5-1; clone_size: .; cdr3_aa: CASSLVLGQPQHF